This entry features one T cell receptor (beta chain) sequence. Methods used by the authors: For nucleated cells, counts were estimated from reference gene primer amplification. Data came from immunoSEQ multiplex PCR; TCRdb stores just in-frame clones and leaves some out. V, J and clone size derive from that table, while D and trimming were established from the DNA sequence. The repertoire consists of about 230,000 clones, with 75% to 90% occurring once and the leading ten covering around 26%. This sample is part of a study of blood T cell repertoires in COVID-19. Study background: PBMCs, B-cell-depleted T cells, or T cells were the source of the cDNA or gDNA that made up the material.

The CDR3 sequence is 14 residues long. V was cut by 1 base and J by 0 bases, with 9 bases left in between. Germline CDR1 reads GTSNPN; CDR2 reads SVGIG (reference sequence). This chain uses TRBV30 with TRBJ1-2, with a possible D match to TRBD1 (6 bases). The sample taken for sequencing was peripheral blood. The clonotype originates from a man aged 35 to 55 with acute or convalescent COVID-19. Written as DNA, the CDR3 is TGTGCCTGGAGTGCGGACAGTCCTAACTATGGCTACACCTTC. Its protein product is CAWSADSPNYGYTF. The full variable domain, with the rest looked up from reference TRBV30 and TRBJ1-2, is SQTIHQWPATLVQPVGSPLSLECTVEGTSNPNLYWYRQAAGRGLQLLFYSVGIGQISSEVPQNLSASRPQDRQFILSSKKLLLSDSGFYLCAWSADSPNYGYTFGSGTRLTVV.